Reported below is one TCR beta chain. Losses at the gene ends were 5 bases for V and 2 bases for J; bases not matched to a gene: 2. CDR1 SGHVS and CDR2 FNYEAQ come from the germline V gene. CDR3 size: 13 residues. Documented time point: baseline pretreatment blood. The treatment denotes: 15 Gy SBRT to primary tumor, nephrectomy 4 weeks later. Serial blood draws occurred at baseline and 2 and 4 weeks post-SBRT. Libraries were prepared by immunoSEQ multiplex PCR; TCRdb keeps only in-frame clonotypes and omits some of them. Of 100,000 to 150,000 clones listed, around 80% are singletons. This entry is derived from a study of radiation and T cells in renal cell carcinoma. Study as a whole: Nephrectomy followed 15 Gy stereotactic body radiation by 4 weeks.

The source material was blood, sampled from a patient whose treatment included radiotherapy and nephrectomy. This receptor was obtained from a woman between 55 and 75 years old with renal cell carcinoma. The chain employs TRBV7-6 and TRBJ2-5; 7 nucleotides agree with TRBD1. CDR3 in DNA: TGTGCCAGCAGCACGGGACAGCAAGAGACCCAGTACTTC. Its translation: CASSTGQQETQYF.